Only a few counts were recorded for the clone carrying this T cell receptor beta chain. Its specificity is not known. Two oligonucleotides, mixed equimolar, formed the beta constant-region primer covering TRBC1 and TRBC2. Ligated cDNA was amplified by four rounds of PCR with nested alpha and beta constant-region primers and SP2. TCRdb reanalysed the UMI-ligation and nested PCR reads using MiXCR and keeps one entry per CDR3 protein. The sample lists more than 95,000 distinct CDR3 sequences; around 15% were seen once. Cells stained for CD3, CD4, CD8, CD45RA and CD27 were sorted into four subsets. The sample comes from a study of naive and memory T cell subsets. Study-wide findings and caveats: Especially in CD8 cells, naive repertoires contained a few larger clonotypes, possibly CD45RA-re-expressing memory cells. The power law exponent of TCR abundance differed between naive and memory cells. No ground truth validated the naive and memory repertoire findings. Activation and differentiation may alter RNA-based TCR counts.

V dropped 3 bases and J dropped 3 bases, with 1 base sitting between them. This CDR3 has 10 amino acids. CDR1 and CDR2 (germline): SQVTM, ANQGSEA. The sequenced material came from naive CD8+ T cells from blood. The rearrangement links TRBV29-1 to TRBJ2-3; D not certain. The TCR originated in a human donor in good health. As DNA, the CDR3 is TGCAGCGTTGAGACAGATACGCAGTATTTT. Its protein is CSVETDTQYF.